This paragraph covers one T cell receptor (beta chain) sequence. Germline V gene data show CDR1 as SGDLS and CDR2 as YYNGEE. Trimming removed 3 bases from V and 2 bases from J; junction bases left unmatched: 1. The CDR3 runs 14 residues. This entry comes from a study of blood T cell repertoires in COVID-19. Only in-frame clones appear in the TCRdb table, and some are missing; sequencing was by immunoSEQ multiplex PCR. Among some 220,000 clones listed, about nine tenths were seen once. Sequenced sample: peripheral blood. The J gene is TRBJ2-1, the V gene TRBV9; TRBD1 agrees at 8 bases. The receptor's source is a man aged 25 to 45 with COVID-19, enrolled during active disease. CDR3 DNA: TGTGCCAGCAGCGGGACAGGGACCTACAATGAGCAGTTCTTC. Amino acids: CASSGTGTYNEQFF.